This TCR beta chain came from a study of T cells in Graves' hyperthyroidism and ophthalmopathy. TCR beta CDR3 regions were amplified from RNA transcripts. HTBI primers were the set used in a first-round RT-PCR of the TCR CDR3. TCRdb passed the multiplex PCR reads through MiXCR, listing each CDR3 protein once. The table has 250,000 to 300,000 distinct CDR3 sequences, approximately 14% seen once. This CDR3 comprises 13 residues. Between the trimmed V and J ends, which lost 4 bases and 11 bases, there was a span of 17 bases. Germline V lookup: CDR1 KGHDR, CDR2 SFDVKD. At least ten counts were recorded for this clonotype.

The sequencing sample was made of blood. The sequence was obtained from a woman between 40 and 50 years old with Graves' hyperthyroidism. This chain joins TRBV24-1 and TRBJ2-7; perhaps D is TRBD1 or TRBD2 (5 bases each). The CDR3 region is CATSDNLGAKEYF. The DNA of the CDR3 is TGTGCCACCAGTGACAACCTCGGGGCAAAGGAGTACTTC.